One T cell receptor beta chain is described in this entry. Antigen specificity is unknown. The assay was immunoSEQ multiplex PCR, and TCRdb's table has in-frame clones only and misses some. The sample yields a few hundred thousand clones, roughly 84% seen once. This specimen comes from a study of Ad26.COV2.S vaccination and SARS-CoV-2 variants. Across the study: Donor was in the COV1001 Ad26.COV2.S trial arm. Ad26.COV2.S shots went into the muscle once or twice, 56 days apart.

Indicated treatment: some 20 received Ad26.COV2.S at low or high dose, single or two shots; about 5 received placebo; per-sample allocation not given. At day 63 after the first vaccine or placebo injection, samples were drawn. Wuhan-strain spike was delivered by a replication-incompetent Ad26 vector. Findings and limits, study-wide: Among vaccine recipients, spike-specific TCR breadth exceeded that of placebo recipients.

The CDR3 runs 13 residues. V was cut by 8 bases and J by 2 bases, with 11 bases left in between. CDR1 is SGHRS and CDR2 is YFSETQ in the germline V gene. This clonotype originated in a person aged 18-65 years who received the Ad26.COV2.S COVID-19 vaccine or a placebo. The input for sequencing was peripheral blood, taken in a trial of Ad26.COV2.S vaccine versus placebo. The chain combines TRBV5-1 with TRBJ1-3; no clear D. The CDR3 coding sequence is TGCGCCAGTCGGTCCGCGACTGGAAACACCATATATTTT. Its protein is CASRSATGNTIYF.